One and the same sample provided the 30 T cell receptor beta chains below, sequenced in a study of radiotherapy plus CTLA-4 blockade in lung cancer. Sequencing was performed with immunoSEQ multiplex PCR; in TCRdb, only in-frame clones are kept and a portion is missing. The data show some 66,000 clones, over 75% seen once. Sequencing was performed on peripheral blood, taken from a patient treated with radiotherapy plus ipilimumab. The receptors come from a human donor with non-small cell lung cancer who had a partial response to radiotherapy plus ipilimumab.

V is TRBV25-1 and J is TRBJ2-5, with 9 bases aligning to TRBD1. With 1 base clipped from V and 4 bases from J, the junction kept 4 bases outside the gene matches. CDR3 length equals 15 residues. CDR1 is MGHDK and CDR2 is SYGVNS in the germline V gene. The CDR3 DNA reads as TGTGCCAGCAGTGAATGGACAGGGGTGGGAGAGACCCAGTACTTC. It translates to CASSEWTGVGETQYF.

This clone was seen just once. The chain recombines TRBV5-1 with TRBJ2-7; maybe TRBD1 (5 bases). Germline CDR1 and CDR2: SGHRS and YFSETQ. Trimming stripped 0 bases from V and 2 bases from J, with 9 bases between. This CDR3 is 14 amino acids long. This CDR3 is CASSLEQDPYEQYF. The CDR3, as DNA: TGCGCCAGCAGCTTGGAACAGGACCCCTACGAGCAGTACTTC.

The rearrangement uses TRBV19 and TRBJ2-3; no definite D call. Germline V CDR1 and CDR2: LNHDA, SQIVND (reference sequence). The ends were cut back, 0 bases at V and 3 bases at J, with 13 bases in the middle. This CDR3 has 16 amino acids. The CDR3, as DNA: TGTGCCAGTAGTATAGAACTCGTGAGGCCAACAGATACGCAGTATTTT. Protein sequence: CASSIELVRPTDTQYF. The full variable domain, with the rest looked up from reference TRBV19 and TRBJ2-3, is DGGITQSPKYLFRKEGQNVTLSCEQNLNHDAMYWYRQDPGQGLRLIYYSQIVNDFQKGDIAEGYSVSREKKESFPLTVTSAQKNPTAFYLCASSIELVRPTDTQYFGPGTRLTVL.

The V and J genes are TRBV29-1 and TRBJ2-7; 9 nucleotides agree with TRBD2. Germline-derived CDR1 and CDR2 are SQVTM and ANQGSEA. J lost 5 bases, V lost 1 base, and 3 bases had no gene match. The CDR3 consists of 13 residues. CDR3 sequence (DNA): TGCAGCGTTGAAGGGGCGGGGGGGCACGAGCAGTACTTC. Translated: CSVEGAGGHEQYF.

This clone was seen a handful of times. The chain couples TRBV30 to TRBJ2-7, with D possibly matching TRBD1 (5 bases). The V gene lost 3 bases and the J gene lost 2 bases, with 17 bases spanning the gap. The CDR3 runs to 15 residues. The germline V gene has CDR1 GTSNPN and CDR2 SVGIG (reference sequence). Here the CDR3 reads CAWSETATAPYEQYF. CDR3 nucleotide sequence: TGTGCCTGGAGCGAAACAGCGACAGCACCCTACGAGCAGTACTTC. The full variable domain, completed using reference TRBV30 and TRBJ2-7, is SQTIHQWPATLVQPVGSPLSLECTVEGTSNPNLYWYRQAAGRGLQLLFYSVGIGQISSEVPQNLSASRPQDRQFILSSKKLLLSDSGFYLCAWSETATAPYEQYFGPGTRLTVT.

The chain recombines TRBV10-3 with TRBJ2-3, with TRBD2 as a possible D gene (5 bases). The V end was cut by 8 bases, the J end by 0 bases, with 15 bases between. CDR1 ENHRY and CDR2 SYGVKD come from the germline V gene. The CDR3 sequence is 15 residues long. As DNA, the CDR3 is TGTGCCATCTCGTGGGAGCCCATTAGCACAGATACGCAGTATTTT. Amino acid sequence: CAISWEPISTDTQYF.

On this clone itself: An end of the junction does not agree with germline; a read error may underlie this. The chain employs TRBV5-1 and TRBJ2-5, with a possible D match to TRBD2 (6 bases). The CDR3 runs 16 residues. Germline V lookup: CDR1 SGHRS, CDR2 YFSETQ. CDR3 in DNA: TGCGCCAGCAGTTTGGGAGTGGAGGGCTCGGGGGAGACCCAGTACTTC. Translating it yields CASSLGVEGSGETQYF.

The V call is TRBV11-2, the J call TRBJ2-5; 9 bases fit TRBD2. The CDR3 consists of 14 residues. Germline V gives CDR1 SGHAT, CDR2 FQNNGV. V lost 7 bases, J lost 5 bases, and 8 bases stayed unmatched. Written as DNA, the CDR3 is TGTGCCAGCAACGTAGCGGGAGAGTATGAGACCCAGTACTTC. This encodes CASNVAGEYETQYF.

The chain carries TRBV28 and TRBJ2-5; 11 bases are shared with TRBD2. The CDR3 is made up of 15 amino acids. V lost 7 bases, J lost 5 bases, and 9 bases stayed unmatched. Germline lookup yields CDR1 MDHEN and CDR2 SYDVKM. CDR3 sequence reads: CASTSLAGGAETQYF. For the CDR3, the DNA is TGTGCCAGCACCTCCCTAGCGGGAGGTGCTGAGACCCAGTACTTC.

The chain has TRBV5-4 and TRBJ2-1; the D gene is possibly TRBD2 (5 bases). Germline CDR1 and CDR2: SGHNT and YYREEE (reference sequence). CDR3 length equals 16 residues. Between the trimmed V and J ends, which lost 0 bases and 4 bases, there was a span of 14 bases. CDR3 nucleotide sequence: TGTGCCAGCAGCTTGGCTGGCCTCGGGGTATACAATGAGCAGTTCTTC. Protein product: CASSLAGLGVYNEQFF.

This clone was picked up one time. The chain uses TRBV5-1 and TRBJ1-1; 9 bases fit TRBD1. The CDR3 is 14 residues long. V was pared by 3 bases and J by 3 bases, with 3 bases of the junction left unmatched. Germline-derived CDR1 and CDR2 are SGHRS and YFSETQ. CDR3 region: CASSWRQGDTEAFF. The DNA for the CDR3 is TGCGCCAGCAGCTGGCGACAGGGGGACACTGAAGCTTTCTTT.

CDR3 protein: CASSQDRGRVNQPQHF. In nucleotides, the CDR3 is TGTGCCAGCAGCCAAGATCGGGGGAGGGTAAATCAGCCCCAGCATTTT. This chain joins TRBV4-2 and TRBJ1-5; the D gene is possibly TRBD1 (5 bases). This CDR3 comprises 16 residues. V was clipped by 0 bases and J by 4 bases, with 13 bases between them. Germline V gene data show CDR1 as LGHNA and CDR2 as YNFKEQ.

This chain joins TRBV27 and TRBJ1-4; TRBD1 matches at 7 bases. Germline V CDR1 and CDR2: MNHEY, SMNVEV (reference sequence). The CDR3 is made up of 17 amino acids. V lost 2 bases to trimming and J lost 7 bases; unmatched junction nucleotides: 13. In nucleotides, the CDR3 is TGTGCCAGCAGTTTAGATCTCAGGGGGATTCGGGGTGAAAAACTGTTTTTT. Its protein is CASSLDLRGIRGEKLFF.

The V and J genes are TRBV7-3 and TRBJ2-6; maybe TRBD2 (5 bases). The CDR3 totals 18 residues. Trimming stripped 5 bases from V and 4 bases from J, with 21 bases between. The V gene's germline CDR1 is SGHTA and CDR2 FQGTGA. The DNA of the CDR3 is TGTGCCAGCAGCCTAGAGGGATCGGGTCTAGTCGGGGCCAACGTCCTGACTTTC. This codes for CASSLEGSGLVGANVLTF.

The chain employs TRBV7-9 and TRBJ1-2; 9 bases map to TRBD1. V trimming: 1 base; J trimming: 2 bases; junction bases outside the gene matches: 8. The CDR3 is 17 amino acids. CDR1 SEHNR and CDR2 FQNEAQ come from the germline V gene (reference sequence). The CDR3 nucleotides are TGTGCCAGCAGCTTAGGACGTACAGGGGGCTCCAACTATGGCTACACCTTC. It specifies CASSLGRTGGSNYGYTF.

This clone was detected only a few times. This rearrangement joins TRBV5-5 to TRBJ1-2; D perhaps matches TRBD1 (5 bases). Per the germline V gene, CDR1 is SGHKS and CDR2 is YYEKEE (reference sequence). Trimming left V 1 base short and J 0 bases short, with 10 bases between. The CDR3 is 15 residues long. This CDR3 reads CASSLTGLANYGYTF. CDR3 coding DNA: TGTGCCAGCAGCTTGACAGGTCTAGCTAACTATGGCTACACCTTC.

The chain carries TRBV6-1 and TRBJ1-2; no reliable D call. Between the trimmed V and J ends, which lost 0 bases and 8 bases, there was a span of 7 bases. This CDR3 contains 12 residues. Germline CDR1 reads MNHNS; CDR2 reads SASEGT. CDR3 amino acids: CASSEAPLGYTF. The CDR3 DNA follows: TGTGCCAGCAGTGAAGCGCCCCTAGGCTACACCTTC.

The V and J genes are TRBV6-1 and TRBJ2-3; D is unclear. The CDR3 runs to 13 residues. Per germline, CDR1 MNHNS and CDR2 SASEGT. The ends were cut back, 6 bases at V and 4 bases at J, with 11 bases in the middle. The CDR3 reads CASSLDRADTQYF. DNA for the CDR3: TGTGCCAGCAGCCTCGACCGGGCAGATACGCAGTATTTT.

The chain couples TRBV28 to TRBJ2-1, with 12 positions matching TRBD2. The CDR3 covers 19 residues. CDR1 and CDR2 (germline): MDHEN, SYDVKM. After removal of 5 bases from V and 4 bases from J, the junction contained 15 bases not matched to a gene. The CDR3 loop reads CASSAPQGSTSGGYNEQFF. DNA for the CDR3: TGTGCCAGCAGTGCGCCCCAGGGGTCGACTAGCGGGGGTTACAATGAGCAGTTCTTC.

The V gene is TRBV7-8, the J gene TRBJ2-1; 8 bases fit TRBD2. The germline V gene has CDR1 SGHVS and CDR2 FQNEAQ. The junction had 8 bases not matched to a gene; V was cut back by 5 bases and J by 5 bases. The CDR3 length is 15 residues. This chain's CDR3 is CASSQTSVFHNEQFF. The CDR3 DNA is TGTGCCAGCAGCCAGACTAGCGTTTTCCACAATGAGCAGTTCTTC. Using reference TRBV7-8 and TRBJ2-1 for the parts outside the CDR3, the full variable domain is GAGVSQSPRYKVAKRGQDVALRCDPISGHVSLFWYQQALGQGPEFLTYFQNEAQLDKSGLPSDRFFAERPEGSVSTLKIQRTQQEDSAVYLCASSQTSVFHNEQFFGPGTRLTVL.

The chain combines TRBV30 with TRBJ1-5; D call uncertain. CDR1 is GTSNPN and CDR2 is SVGIG in the germline V gene (reference sequence). V was clipped by 5 bases and J by 7 bases, with 15 bases between them. This CDR3 spans 13 amino acids. The CDR3 spells CAWEDGVRQPQHF. The CDR3 DNA is TGTGCCTGGGAGGATGGAGTTCGGCAGCCCCAGCATTTT.

V and J are TRBV9 and TRBJ2-1; possibly TRBD2 for D (6 bases). Between the trimmed V and J ends, which lost 4 bases and 9 bases, there was a span of 8 bases. Per germline, CDR1 SGDLS and CDR2 YYNGEE. The CDR3 is made up of 11 amino acids. CDR3 region: CASSPGVEQFF. In DNA, the CDR3 is TGTGCCAGCAGCCCGGGAGTTGAGCAGTTCTTC.

A few counts support this clone. This sequence joins TRBV6-5 and TRBJ1-1; 7 bases match TRBD1. CDR1 is MNHEY and CDR2 is SVGAGI in the germline V gene. Losses at the gene ends were 8 bases for V and 8 bases for J; bases not matched to a gene: 14. This CDR3 has 14 amino acids. The CDR3 DNA is TGTGCCAGCGGCCCGCGACGACAGGGCGGAGAAGCTTTCTTT. Its translation: CASGPRRQGGEAFF.

The CDR3 DNA reads TGTGCCAGCAGTGTGACAAGCCTCTCTGGAAACACCATATATTTT. It encodes CASSVTSLSGNTIYF. J is TRBJ1-3 and V is TRBV2; D not certain. The germline gives CDR1 SNHLY, CDR2 FYNNEI. Trimming took off 4 bases at V and 0 bases at J, with 10 bases between the two ends. This CDR3 region has 15 residues.

This clone was found a few times. This rearrangement joins TRBV27 to TRBJ1-1; TRBD1 might be the D (5 bases). Trimming removed 1 base at V and 5 bases at J, with 8 bases between. Germline CDR1 MNHEY, CDR2 SMNVEV (reference sequence). CDR3 size: 13 residues. CDR3: CASSLYGGTEAFF. For the CDR3, the DNA is TGTGCCAGCAGTTTATATGGGGGGACTGAAGCTTTCTTT.

The rearrangement joins TRBV2 to TRBJ1-4; no definite D call. Trimming cost V 8 bases and J 0 bases, with 16 bases left between them. In germline, CDR1 is SNHLY, CDR2 FYNNEI. This CDR3 comprises 16 residues. The CDR3 sequence is CASFAKEGTTNEKLFF. Written as DNA, the CDR3 is TGTGCCAGCTTTGCCAAAGAGGGTACAACTAATGAAAAACTGTTTTTT.

The rearrangement links TRBV25-1 to TRBJ1-1; D unclear. In germline, CDR1 is MGHDK, CDR2 SYGVNS. CDR3 length equals 14 residues. V was cut by 2 bases and J by 3 bases, with 10 bases left in between. CDR3 sequence: CASSEPREDTEAFF. For the CDR3, the DNA is TGTGCCAGCAGTGAACCCCGAGAGGACACTGAAGCTTTCTTT.

The V gene is TRBV29-1, the J gene TRBJ2-7; TRBD2 matches at 15 bases. V trimming: 6 bases; J trimming: 0 bases; junction bases outside the gene matches: 3. The CDR3 has 15 amino acids. In germline, CDR1 is SQVTM, CDR2 ANQGSEA. The CDR3 DNA follows: TGCAGCGTCGGACTAGCGGGAGGGAACTCCTACGAGCAGTACTTC. This sequence encodes CSVGLAGGNSYEQYF.

The genes are TRBV28 and TRBJ1-1; D gene ambiguous. V shed 7 bases and J shed 1 base, with 7 bases lying between them. CDR1 MDHEN and CDR2 SYDVKM come from the germline V gene. The CDR3 loop spans 12 amino acids. The CDR3 coding sequence is TGTGCCAGCACCCCCAGGAACACTGAAGCTTTCTTT. Encoded protein: CASTPRNTEAFF.

This chain joins TRBV28 and TRBJ2-1, with 10 bases lining up with TRBD1. With V trimmed by 3 bases and J by 7 bases, 6 bases remained unmatched. There are 15 residues in the CDR3. Germline CDR1 reads MDHEN; CDR2 reads SYDVKM. The CDR3 sequence: CASSFGQGEGNEQFF. The DNA of the CDR3 is TGTGCCAGCAGTTTTGGACAGGGGGAAGGGAATGAGCAGTTCTTC.